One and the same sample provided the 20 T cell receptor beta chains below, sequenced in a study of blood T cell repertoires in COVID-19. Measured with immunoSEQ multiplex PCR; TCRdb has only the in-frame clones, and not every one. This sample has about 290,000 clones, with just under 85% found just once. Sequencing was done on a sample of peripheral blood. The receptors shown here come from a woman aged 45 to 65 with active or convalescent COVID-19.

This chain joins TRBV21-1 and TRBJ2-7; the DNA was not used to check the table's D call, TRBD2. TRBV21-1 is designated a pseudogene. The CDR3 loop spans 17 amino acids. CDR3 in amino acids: CASSKAPRGRAQYEQYF. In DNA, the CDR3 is TGTGCCAGCAGCAAAGCTCCGCGCGGGAGGGCCCAGTACGAGCAGTACTTC.

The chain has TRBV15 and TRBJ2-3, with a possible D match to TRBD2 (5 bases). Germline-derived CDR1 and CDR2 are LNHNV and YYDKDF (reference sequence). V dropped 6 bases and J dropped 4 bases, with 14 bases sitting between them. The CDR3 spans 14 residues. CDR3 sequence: CATRVTLAPDTQYF. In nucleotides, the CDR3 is TGTGCCACCAGAGTAACCCTAGCCCCAGATACGCAGTATTTT.

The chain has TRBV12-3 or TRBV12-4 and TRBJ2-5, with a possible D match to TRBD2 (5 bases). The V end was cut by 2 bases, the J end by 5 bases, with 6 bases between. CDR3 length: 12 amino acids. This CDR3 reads CASSLRGETQYF. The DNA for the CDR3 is TGTGCCAGCAGTTTACGCGGGGAGACCCAGTACTTC.

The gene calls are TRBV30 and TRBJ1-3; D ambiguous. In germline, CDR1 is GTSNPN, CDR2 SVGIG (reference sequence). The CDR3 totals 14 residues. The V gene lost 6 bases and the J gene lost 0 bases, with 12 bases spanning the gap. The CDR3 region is CACPAGGSGNTIYF. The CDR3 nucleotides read TGTGCCTGCCCTGCCGGAGGCTCTGGAAACACCATATATTTT.

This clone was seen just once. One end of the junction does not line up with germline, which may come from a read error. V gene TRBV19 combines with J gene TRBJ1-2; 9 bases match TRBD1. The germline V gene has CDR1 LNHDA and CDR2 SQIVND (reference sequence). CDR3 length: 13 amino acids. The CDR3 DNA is TGTGCCAGCAGAACCGGGACAGGGTCCGGCGGCTCTTTC. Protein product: CASRTGTGSGGSF.

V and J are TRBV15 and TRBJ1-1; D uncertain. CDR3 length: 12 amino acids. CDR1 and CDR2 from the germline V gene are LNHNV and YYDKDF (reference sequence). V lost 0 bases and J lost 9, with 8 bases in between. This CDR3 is CATSRDQNKAFF. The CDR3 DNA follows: TGTGCCACCAGCAGAGATCAGAATAAAGCTTTCTTT. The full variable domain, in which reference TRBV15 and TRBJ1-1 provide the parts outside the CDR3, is DAMVIQNPRYQVTQFGKPVTLSCSQTLNHNVMYWYQQKSSQAPKLLFHYYDKDFNNEADTPDNFQSRRPNTSFCFLDIRSPGLGDTAMYLCATSRDQNKAFFGQGTRLTVV.

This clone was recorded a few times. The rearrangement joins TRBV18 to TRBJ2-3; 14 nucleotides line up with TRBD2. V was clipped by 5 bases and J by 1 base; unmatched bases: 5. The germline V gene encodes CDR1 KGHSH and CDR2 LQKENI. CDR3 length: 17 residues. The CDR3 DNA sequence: TGTGCCAGCTCAGCTGGGACTAGCGGGAGTGGCACAGATACGCAGTATTTT. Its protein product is CASSAGTSGSGTDTQYF.

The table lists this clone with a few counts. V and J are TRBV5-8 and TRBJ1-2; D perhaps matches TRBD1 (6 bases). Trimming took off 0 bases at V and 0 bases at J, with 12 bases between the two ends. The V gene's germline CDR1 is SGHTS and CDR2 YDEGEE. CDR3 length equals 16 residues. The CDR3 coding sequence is TGTGCCAGCAGCTTGGAGGAGGACAGAACTAACTATGGCTACACCTTC. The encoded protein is CASSLEEDRTNYGYTF.

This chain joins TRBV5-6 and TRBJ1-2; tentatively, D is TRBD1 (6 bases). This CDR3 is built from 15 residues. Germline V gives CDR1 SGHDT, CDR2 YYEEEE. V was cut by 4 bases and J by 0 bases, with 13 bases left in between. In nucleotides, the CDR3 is TGTGCCAGCAGCCCAGCAGGGGTGACTAACTATGGCTACACCTTC. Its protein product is CASSPAGVTNYGYTF.

CDR3 region: CASSTSATNTGELFF. Written as DNA, the CDR3 is TGTGCCAGCAGCACCAGTGCAACGAACACCGGGGAGCTGTTTTTT. The chain couples TRBV11-3 to TRBJ2-2; D gene ambiguous. Germline values: CDR1 SGHNT, CDR2 YENEEA. This CDR3 region has 15 residues. The V end was cut by 5 bases, the J end by 0 bases, with 10 bases between.

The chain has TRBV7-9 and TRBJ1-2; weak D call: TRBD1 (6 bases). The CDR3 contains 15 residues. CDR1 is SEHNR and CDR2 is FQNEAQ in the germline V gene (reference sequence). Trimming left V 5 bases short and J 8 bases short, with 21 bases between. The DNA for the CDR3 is TGTGCCAGCAGCCCCCTCCGGGCCAGGGGCGGCGGCTACACCTTC. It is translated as CASSPLRARGGGYTF.

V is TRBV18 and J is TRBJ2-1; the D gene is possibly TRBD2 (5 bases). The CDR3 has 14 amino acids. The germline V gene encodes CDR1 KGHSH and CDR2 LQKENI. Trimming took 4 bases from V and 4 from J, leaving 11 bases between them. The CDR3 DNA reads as TGTGCCAGCTCACGGACTCATGGGTACAATGAGCAGTTCTTC. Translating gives CASSRTHGYNEQFF.

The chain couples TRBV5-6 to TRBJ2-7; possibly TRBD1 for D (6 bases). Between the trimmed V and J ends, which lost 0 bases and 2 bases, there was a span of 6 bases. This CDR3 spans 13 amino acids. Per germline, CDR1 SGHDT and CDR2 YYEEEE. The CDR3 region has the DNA TGTGCCAGCAGCTTGGACAGGGCCTACGAGCAGTACTTC. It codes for CASSLDRAYEQYF.

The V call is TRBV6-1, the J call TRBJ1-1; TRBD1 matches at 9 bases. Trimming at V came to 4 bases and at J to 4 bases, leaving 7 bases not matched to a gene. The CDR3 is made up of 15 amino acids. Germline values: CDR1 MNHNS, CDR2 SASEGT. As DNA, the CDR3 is TGTGCCAGCAGTGGCACAGGGGGCGCGGGCACTGAAGCTTTCTTT. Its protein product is CASSGTGGAGTEAFF.

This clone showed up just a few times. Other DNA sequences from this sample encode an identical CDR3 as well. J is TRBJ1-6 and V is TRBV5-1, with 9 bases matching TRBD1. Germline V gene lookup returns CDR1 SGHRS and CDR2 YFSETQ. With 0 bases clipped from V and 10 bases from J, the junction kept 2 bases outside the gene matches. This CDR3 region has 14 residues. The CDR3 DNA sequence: TGCGCCAGCAGCTTGGGACAGGGGGACTCACCCCTCCACTTT. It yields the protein CASSLGQGDSPLHF.

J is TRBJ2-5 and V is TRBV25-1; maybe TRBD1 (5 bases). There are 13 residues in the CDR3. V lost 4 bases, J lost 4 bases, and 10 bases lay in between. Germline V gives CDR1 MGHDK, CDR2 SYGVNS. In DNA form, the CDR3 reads TGTGCCAGCAGTGTTTTAAGGGGAGAGACCCAGTACTTC. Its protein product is CASSVLRGETQYF.

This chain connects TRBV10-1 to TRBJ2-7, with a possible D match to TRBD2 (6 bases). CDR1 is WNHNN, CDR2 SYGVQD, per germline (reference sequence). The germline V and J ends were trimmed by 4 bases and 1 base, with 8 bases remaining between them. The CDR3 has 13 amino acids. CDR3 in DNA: TGCGCCAGCAGTGGGACTAATTCCTACGAGCAGTACTTC. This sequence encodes CASSGTNSYEQYF.

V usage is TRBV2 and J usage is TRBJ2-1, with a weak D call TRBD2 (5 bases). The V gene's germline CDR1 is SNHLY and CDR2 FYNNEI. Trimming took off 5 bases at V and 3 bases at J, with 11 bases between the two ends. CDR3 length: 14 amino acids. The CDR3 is CASSQRLNYNEQFF. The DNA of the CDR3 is TGTGCCAGCAGTCAGCGACTAAACTACAATGAGCAGTTCTTC.

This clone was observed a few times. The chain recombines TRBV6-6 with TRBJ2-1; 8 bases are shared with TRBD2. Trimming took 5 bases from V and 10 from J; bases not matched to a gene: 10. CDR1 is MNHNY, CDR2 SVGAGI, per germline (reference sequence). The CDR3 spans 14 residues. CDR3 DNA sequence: TGTGCCAGCAGTGCCTCGGGAGGGCCGAAGGAGCAGTTCTTC. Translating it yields CASSASGGPKEQFF.

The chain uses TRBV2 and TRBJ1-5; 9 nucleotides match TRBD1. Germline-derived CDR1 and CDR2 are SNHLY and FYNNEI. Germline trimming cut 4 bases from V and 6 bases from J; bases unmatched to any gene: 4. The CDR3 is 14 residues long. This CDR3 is CASSGDRVIQPQHF. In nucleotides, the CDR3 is TGTGCCAGCAGTGGGGACAGGGTGATTCAGCCCCAGCATTTT. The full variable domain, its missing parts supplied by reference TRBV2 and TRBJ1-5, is EPEVTQTPSHQVTQMGQEVILRCVPISNHLYFYWYRQILGQKVEFLVSFYNNEISEKSEIFDDQFSVERPDGSNFTLKIRSTKLEDSAMYFCASSGDRVIQPQHFGDGTRLSIL.